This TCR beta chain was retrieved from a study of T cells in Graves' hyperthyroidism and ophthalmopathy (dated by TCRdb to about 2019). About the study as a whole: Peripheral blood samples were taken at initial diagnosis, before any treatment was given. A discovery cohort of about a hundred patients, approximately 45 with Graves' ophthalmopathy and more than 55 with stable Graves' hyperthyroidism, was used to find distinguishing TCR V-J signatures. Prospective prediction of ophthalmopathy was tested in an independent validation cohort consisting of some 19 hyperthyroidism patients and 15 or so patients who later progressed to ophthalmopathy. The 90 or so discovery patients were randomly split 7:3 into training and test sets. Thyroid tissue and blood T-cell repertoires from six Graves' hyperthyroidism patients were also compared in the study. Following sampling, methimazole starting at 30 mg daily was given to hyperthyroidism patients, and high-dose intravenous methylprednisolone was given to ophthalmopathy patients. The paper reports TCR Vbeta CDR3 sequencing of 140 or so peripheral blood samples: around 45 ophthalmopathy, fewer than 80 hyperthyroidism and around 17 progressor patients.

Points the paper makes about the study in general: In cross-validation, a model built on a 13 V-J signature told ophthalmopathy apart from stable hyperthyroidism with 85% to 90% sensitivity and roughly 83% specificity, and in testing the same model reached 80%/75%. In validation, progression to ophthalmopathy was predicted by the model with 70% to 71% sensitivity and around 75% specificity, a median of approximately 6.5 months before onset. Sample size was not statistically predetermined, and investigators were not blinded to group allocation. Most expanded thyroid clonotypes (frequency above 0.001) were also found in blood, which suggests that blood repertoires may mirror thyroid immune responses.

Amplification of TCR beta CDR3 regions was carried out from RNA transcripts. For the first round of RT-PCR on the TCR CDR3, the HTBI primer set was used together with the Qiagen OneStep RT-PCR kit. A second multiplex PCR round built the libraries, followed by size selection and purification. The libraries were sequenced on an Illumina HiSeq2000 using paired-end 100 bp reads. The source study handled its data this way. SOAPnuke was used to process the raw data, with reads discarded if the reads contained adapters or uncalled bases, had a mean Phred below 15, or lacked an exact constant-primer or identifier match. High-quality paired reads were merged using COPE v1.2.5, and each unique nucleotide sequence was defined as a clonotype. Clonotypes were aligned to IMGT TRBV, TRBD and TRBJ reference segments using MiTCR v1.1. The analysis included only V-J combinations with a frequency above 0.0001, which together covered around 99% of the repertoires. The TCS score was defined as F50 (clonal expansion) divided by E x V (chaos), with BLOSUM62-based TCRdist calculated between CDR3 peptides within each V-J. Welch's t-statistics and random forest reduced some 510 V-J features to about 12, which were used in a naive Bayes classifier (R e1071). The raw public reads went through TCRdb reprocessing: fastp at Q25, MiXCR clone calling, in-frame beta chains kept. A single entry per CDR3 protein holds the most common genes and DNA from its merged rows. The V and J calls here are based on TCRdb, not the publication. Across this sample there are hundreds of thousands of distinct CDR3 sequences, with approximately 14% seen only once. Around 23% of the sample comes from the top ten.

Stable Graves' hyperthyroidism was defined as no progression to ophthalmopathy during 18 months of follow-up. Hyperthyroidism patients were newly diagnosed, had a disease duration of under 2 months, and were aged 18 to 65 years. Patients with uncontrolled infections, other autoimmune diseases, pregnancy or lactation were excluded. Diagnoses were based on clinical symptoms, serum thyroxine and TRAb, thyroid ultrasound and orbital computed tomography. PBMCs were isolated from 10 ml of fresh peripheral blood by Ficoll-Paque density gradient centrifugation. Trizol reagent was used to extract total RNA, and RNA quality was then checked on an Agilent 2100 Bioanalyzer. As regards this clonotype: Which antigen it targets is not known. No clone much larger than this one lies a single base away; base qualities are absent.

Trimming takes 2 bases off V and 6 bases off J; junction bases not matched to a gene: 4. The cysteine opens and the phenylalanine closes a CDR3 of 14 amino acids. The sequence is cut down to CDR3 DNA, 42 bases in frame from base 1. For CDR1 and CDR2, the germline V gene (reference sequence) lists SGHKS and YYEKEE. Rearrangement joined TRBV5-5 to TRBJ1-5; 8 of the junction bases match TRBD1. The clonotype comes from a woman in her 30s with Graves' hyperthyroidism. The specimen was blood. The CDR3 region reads CASSLQGEAQPQHF. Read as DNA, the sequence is TGTGCCAGCAGCTTACAGGGGGAAGCTCAGCCCCAGCATTTT.